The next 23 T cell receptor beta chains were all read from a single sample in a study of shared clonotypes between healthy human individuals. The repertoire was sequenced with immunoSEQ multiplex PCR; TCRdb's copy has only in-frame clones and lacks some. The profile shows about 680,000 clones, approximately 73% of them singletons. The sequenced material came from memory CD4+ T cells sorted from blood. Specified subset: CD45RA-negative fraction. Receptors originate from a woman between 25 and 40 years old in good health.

In nucleotides, the CDR3 is TGTGCCAGCAGTGCAGACAAGATCGGCTACACCTTC. It specifies CASSADKIGYTF. The chain recombines TRBV28 with TRBJ1-2; D call uncertain. V lost 5 bases, J lost 8 bases, and 12 bases lay in between. CDR1 and CDR2 (germline): MDHEN, SYDVKM. CDR3 size: 12 residues.

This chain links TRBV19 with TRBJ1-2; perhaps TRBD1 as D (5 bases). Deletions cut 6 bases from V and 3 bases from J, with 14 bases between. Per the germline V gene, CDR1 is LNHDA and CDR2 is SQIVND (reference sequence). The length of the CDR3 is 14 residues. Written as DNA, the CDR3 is TGTGCCAGTAGATCCATCCCAGGGCACTATGGCTACACCTTC. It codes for CASRSIPGHYGYTF.

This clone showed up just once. CDR3 bases: TGCAGCGTGAGACCGGGACAGGGGTCCTACGAGCAGTACTTC. It encodes CSVRPGQGSYEQYF. V is TRBV29-1 and J is TRBJ2-7; TRBD1 matches 10 bases. Germline V gene lookup returns CDR1 SQVTM and CDR2 ANQGSEA. This CDR3 contains 14 residues. V was clipped by 6 bases and J by 1 base; unmatched bases: 6.

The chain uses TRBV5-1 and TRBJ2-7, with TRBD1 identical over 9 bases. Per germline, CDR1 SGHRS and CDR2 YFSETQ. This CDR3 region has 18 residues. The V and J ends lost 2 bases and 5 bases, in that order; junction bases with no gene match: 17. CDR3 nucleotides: TGCGCCAGCAGCTTTAGACCGGCCGTGGGACAGGGTCTACACGAGCAGTACTTC. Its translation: CASSFRPAVGQGLHEQYF.

CDR3 sequence reads: CARSLFVPSAHLNTGELFF. The CDR3 bases are TGTGCCAGAAGCTTGTTCGTGCCGAGTGCCCACTTAAACACCGGGGAGCTGTTTTTT. The rearrangement links TRBV5-3 to TRBJ2-2; D gene ambiguous. TRBV5-3 is an ORF; its function is uncertain. This CDR3 spans 19 amino acids. Trimming left V 1 base short and J 2 bases short, with 21 bases between.

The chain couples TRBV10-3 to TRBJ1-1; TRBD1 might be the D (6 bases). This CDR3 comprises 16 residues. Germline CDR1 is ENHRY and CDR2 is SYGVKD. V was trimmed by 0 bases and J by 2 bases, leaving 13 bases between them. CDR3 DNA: TGTGCCATCAGTGAGTCGATCGCAGGGGCTAACACTGAAGCTTTCTTT. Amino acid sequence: CAISESIAGANTEAFF.

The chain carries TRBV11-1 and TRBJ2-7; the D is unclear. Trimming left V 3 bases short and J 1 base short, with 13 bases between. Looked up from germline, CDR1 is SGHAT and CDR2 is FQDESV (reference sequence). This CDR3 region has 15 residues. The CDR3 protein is CASSFSEQLSYEQYF. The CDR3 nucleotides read TGTGCCAGCAGCTTTTCAGAACAACTATCCTACGAGCAGTACTTC.

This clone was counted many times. DNA for the CDR3: TGTGCCAGCAGCGATGGGGGGAGGGGACGCTTCCAAGAGACCCAGTACTTC. Translated: CASSDGGRGRFQETQYF. The rearrangement links TRBV28 to TRBJ2-5; 7 bases map to TRBD2. V lost 6 bases, J lost 1 base, and 14 bases stayed unmatched. The CDR3 sequence is 17 residues long. Germline V gene data show CDR1 as MDHEN and CDR2 as SYDVKM.

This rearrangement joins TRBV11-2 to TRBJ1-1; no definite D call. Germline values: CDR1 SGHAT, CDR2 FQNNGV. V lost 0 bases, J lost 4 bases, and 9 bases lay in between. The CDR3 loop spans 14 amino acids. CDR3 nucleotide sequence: TGTGCCAGCAGCTTAGACGGGGTGACCACTGAAGCTTTCTTT. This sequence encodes CASSLDGVTTEAFF.

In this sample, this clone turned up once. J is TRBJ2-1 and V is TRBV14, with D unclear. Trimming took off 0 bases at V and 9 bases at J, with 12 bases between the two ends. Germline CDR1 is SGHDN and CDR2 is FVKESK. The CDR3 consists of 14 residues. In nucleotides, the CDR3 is TGTGCCAGCAGCCAAGATTGGGAATTAGGTGAGCAGTTCTTC. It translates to CASSQDWELGEQFF.

CDR3 region: CASSEVSEISYNEQFF. CDR3 in DNA: TGTGCCAGCAGTGAGGTCAGCGAGATCTCCTACAATGAGCAGTTCTTC. The chain links TRBV25-1 to TRBJ2-1; unclear D gene. Germline values: CDR1 MGHDK, CDR2 SYGVNS. The CDR3 spans 16 residues. V was pared by 3 bases and J by 0 bases, with 12 bases between.

The CDR3: CASSFRDSPYEQYF. The CDR3 coding sequence is TGTGCCAGCAGCTTTCGGGACAGCCCCTACGAGCAGTACTTC. The rearrangement uses TRBV11-2 and TRBJ2-7; 7 nucleotides agree with TRBD1. Germline loops: CDR1 SGHAT, CDR2 FQNNGV. The length of the CDR3 is 14 residues. Trimming cost V 3 bases and J 2 bases; bases outside gene matches: 4.

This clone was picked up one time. This CDR3 is CASSPAVREGTIYF. DNA for the CDR3: TGTGCCAGCAGCCCCGCCGTCAGGGAAGGCACCATATATTTT. The genes are TRBV5-4 and TRBJ1-3, with D perhaps matching TRBD1 (5 bases). CDR3 size: 14 residues. In germline, CDR1 is SGHNT, CDR2 YYREEE (reference sequence). V was trimmed by 4 bases and J by 9 bases, leaving 17 bases between them.

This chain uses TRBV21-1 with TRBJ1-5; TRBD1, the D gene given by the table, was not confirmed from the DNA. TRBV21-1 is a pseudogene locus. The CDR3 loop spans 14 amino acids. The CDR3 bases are TGTGCCAGCATCCGACATCCAAGCAATCAGCCCCAGCATTTT. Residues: CASIRHPSNQPQHF.

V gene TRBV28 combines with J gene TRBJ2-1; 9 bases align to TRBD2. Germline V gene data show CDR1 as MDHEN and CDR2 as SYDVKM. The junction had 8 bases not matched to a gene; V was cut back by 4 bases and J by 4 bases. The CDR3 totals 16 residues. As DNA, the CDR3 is TGTGCCAGCAGTTCCCGTCTAGCGGGAACTTACAATGAGCAGTTCTTC. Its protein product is CASSSRLAGTYNEQFF.

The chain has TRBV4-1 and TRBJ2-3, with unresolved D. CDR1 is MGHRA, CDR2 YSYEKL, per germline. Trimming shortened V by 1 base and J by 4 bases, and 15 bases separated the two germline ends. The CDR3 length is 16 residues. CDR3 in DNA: TGCGCCAGCAGCCAAGGTCGACTTGTAGATCCAGATACGCAGTATTTT. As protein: CASSQGRLVDPDTQYF.

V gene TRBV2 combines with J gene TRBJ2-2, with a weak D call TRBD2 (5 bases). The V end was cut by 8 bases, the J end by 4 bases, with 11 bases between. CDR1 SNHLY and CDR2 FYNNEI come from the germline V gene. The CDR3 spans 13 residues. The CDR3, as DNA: TGTGCCAGCTATGGAGGAGGCACCGGGGAGCTGTTTTTT. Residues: CASYGGGTGELFF.

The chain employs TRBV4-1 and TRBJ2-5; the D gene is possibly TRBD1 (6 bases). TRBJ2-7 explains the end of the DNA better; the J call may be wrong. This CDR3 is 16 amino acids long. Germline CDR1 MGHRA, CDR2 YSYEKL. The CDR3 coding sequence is TGCGCCAGCAGCCTAACGGCGACAGGAATATCCTACGAGCAGTACTTC. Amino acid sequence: CASSLTATGISYEQYF.

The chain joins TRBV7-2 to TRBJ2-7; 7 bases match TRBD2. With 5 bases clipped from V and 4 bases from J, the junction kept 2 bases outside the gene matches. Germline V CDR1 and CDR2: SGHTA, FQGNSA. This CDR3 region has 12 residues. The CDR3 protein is CASSPGRYEQYF. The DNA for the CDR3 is TGTGCCAGCAGCCCCGGGAGGTACGAGCAGTACTTC.

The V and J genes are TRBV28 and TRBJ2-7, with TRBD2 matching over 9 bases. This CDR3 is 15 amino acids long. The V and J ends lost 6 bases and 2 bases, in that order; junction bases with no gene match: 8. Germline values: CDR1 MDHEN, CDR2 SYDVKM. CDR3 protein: CASRLTSGRTYEQYF. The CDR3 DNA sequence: TGTGCCAGCAGACTTACTAGCGGGCGTACCTACGAGCAGTACTTC.

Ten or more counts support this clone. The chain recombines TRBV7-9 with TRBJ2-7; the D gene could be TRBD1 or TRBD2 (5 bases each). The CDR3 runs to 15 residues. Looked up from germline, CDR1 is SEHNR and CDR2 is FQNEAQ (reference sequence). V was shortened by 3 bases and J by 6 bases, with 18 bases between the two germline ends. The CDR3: CASSFGWGPSVEQYF. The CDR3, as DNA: TGTGCCAGCAGCTTCGGTTGGGGACCGTCGGTCGAGCAGTACTTC. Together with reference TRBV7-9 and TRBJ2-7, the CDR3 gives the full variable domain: DTGVSQNPRHKITKRGQNVTFRCDPISEHNRLYWYRQTLGQGPEFLTYFQNEAQLEKSRLLSDRFSAERPKGSFSTLEIQRTEQGDSAMYLCASSFGWGPSVEQYFGPGTRLTVT.

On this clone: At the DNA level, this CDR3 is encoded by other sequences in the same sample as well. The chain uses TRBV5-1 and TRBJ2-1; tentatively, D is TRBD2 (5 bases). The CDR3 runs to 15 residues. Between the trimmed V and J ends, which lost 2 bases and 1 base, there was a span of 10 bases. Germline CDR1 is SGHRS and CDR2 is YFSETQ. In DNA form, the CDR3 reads TGCGCCAGCAGCTTTTCACGAGGGTCCTACAATGAGCAGTTCTTC. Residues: CASSFSRGSYNEQFF.

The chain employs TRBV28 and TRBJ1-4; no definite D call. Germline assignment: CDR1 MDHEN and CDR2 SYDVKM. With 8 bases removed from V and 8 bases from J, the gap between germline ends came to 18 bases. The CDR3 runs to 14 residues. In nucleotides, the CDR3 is TGTGCCAGCGGGGAATATAGGCGGAGGGAAAAACTGTTTTTT. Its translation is CASGEYRRREKLFF.